The clone carrying this T cell receptor (beta chain) has a single count. This entry comes from a study of blood T cell repertoires in COVID-19. The Seattle site enrolled patients during active infection and followed them longitudinally. Produced via immunoSEQ multiplex PCR; TCRdb's table is partial and in-frame only. The sample consists of 65,000 to 90,000 clones, around 77% of them appearing once. V was shortened by 5 bases and J by 1 base, with 12 bases between the two germline ends. Germline lookup yields CDR1 SGHTA and CDR2 FQGNSA. The CDR3 has 15 amino acids. The chain joins TRBV7-2 to TRBJ2-4, with D unresolved. The source of this sequence is a man aged 70 or older with COVID-19, enrolled during active disease. Sequences were obtained from peripheral blood. CDR3 nucleotide sequence: TGTGCCAGCAGCCCCCGTGCGGTGGCCAAAAACATTCAGTACTTC. Translating it yields CASSPRAVAKNIQYF.